The 28 T cell receptor beta chains given below trace back to one sample, sequenced in a study of T cell responses to AZD1222 COVID-19 vaccine. Assay used: immunoSEQ multiplex PCR; TCRdb lists only in-frame clones, some missing. The sample has about 88,000 clones; 85% to 90% are singletons. The sequenced sample was peripheral blood, obtained 28 days after the second AZD1222 dose. Receptors originate from an adult who received the AZD1222 COVID-19 vaccine.

The V call is TRBV7-9, the J call TRBJ1-1; D might be TRBD1 (5 bases). The germline gives CDR1 SEHNR, CDR2 FQNEAQ (reference sequence). With 6 bases removed from V and 5 bases from J, the gap between germline ends came to 13 bases. The CDR3 runs 13 residues. This chain's CDR3 is CASSFGTMTEAFF. The CDR3 DNA sequence: TGTGCCAGCAGTTTTGGGACCATGACTGAAGCTTTCTTT.

This sequence joins TRBV6-5 and TRBJ1-5; tentatively, D is TRBD1 (5 bases). V was clipped by 2 bases and J by 3 bases, with 8 bases between them. The CDR3 has 14 residues. Per the germline V gene, CDR1 is MNHEY and CDR2 is SVGAGI. Here the CDR3 reads CASSYLGDNQPQHF. In DNA form, the CDR3 reads TGTGCCAGCAGTTACCTAGGGGACAATCAGCCCCAGCATTTT.

This clone turned up a few times. The J gene is TRBJ2-1, the V gene TRBV19, with D possibly TRBD2 on 7 matching bases. CDR1 is LNHDA and CDR2 is SQIVND in the germline V gene (reference sequence). The CDR3 is made up of 17 amino acids. Trimming cost V 6 bases and J 7 bases, with 25 bases left between them. CDR3 amino acids: CASSPSQLGGGPNEQFF. CDR3 sequence (DNA): TGTGCCAGTAGCCCCAGCCAGCTAGGGGGGGGGCCAAATGAGCAGTTCTTC.

This chain connects TRBV19 to TRBJ2-3, with D possibly being TRBD1 or TRBD2 (6 bases each). Trimming removed 5 bases from V and 4 bases from J, with 19 bases in between. Per germline, CDR1 LNHDA and CDR2 SQIVND (reference sequence). The CDR3 is 16 residues long. CDR3 nucleotide sequence: TGTGCCAGTAGTCCCTGGGGGGCGGAGAACTCAGATACGCAGTATTTT. This codes for CASSPWGAENSDTQYF.

The rearrangement uses TRBV7-2 and TRBJ2-4; 12 positions agree with TRBD2. Germline values: CDR1 SGHTA, CDR2 FQGNSA. J was trimmed by 3 bases and V by 6 bases; bases with no gene match: 15. This CDR3 comprises 19 residues. The CDR3 is CASSLGPSGGAAGKNIQYF. The CDR3 nucleotides are TGTGCCAGCAGTCTAGGGCCTAGCGGGGGGGCCGCGGGCAAAAACATTCAGTACTTC. Full variable domain (remainder filled in from reference TRBV7-2 and TRBJ2-4): GAGVSQSPSNKVTEKGKDVELRCDPISGHTALYWYRQSLGQGLEFLIYFQGNSAPDKSGLPSDRFSAERTGGSVSTLTIQRTQQEDSAVYLCASSLGPSGGAAGKNIQYFGAGTRLSVL.

The rearrangement uses TRBV5-4 and TRBJ2-6, with D unresolved. Trimming left V 4 bases short and J 1 base short, with 3 bases between. The CDR3 is made up of 13 amino acids. Looked up from germline, CDR1 is SGHNT and CDR2 is YYREEE (reference sequence). This chain's CDR3 is CASSASGANVLTF. The CDR3 nucleotides read TGTGCCAGCAGCGCATCTGGGGCCAACGTCCTGACTTTC.

The gene calls are TRBV19 and TRBJ2-1; 8 nucleotides match TRBD1. The J segment lost 10 bases and the V segment lost 7 bases, leaving 12 bases of the junction unmatched. CDR3 length: 14 residues. CDR1 and CDR2 from the germline V gene are LNHDA and SQIVND (reference sequence). CDR3 sequence reads: CASNDPGQEKEQFF. The CDR3 nucleotides are TGTGCCAGTAATGATCCGGGACAGGAGAAGGAGCAGTTCTTC.

In the case of this clone: The germline gene is not matched at one end of the junction; a read error may be the cause. This chain links TRBV6-5 with TRBJ1-5; a weak D match, TRBD1 (5 bases). This CDR3 spans 15 amino acids. Germline-derived CDR1 and CDR2 are MNHEY and SVGAGI. The CDR3 region is CASSDSGALGQPQHF. The CDR3 DNA sequence: TGTGCCAGCAGTGACTCCGGGGCCCTGGGTCAGCCCCAGCATTTT.

This chain connects TRBV6-1 to TRBJ2-6; TRBD1 aligns across 12 bases. CDR1 and CDR2 (germline): MNHNS, SASEGT. The CDR3 extends over 19 amino acids. V lost 2 bases to trimming and J lost 2 bases; unmatched junction nucleotides: 7. This chain's CDR3 is CASSEPRDRGLAGANVLTF. CDR3 bases: TGTGCCAGCAGTGAACCGCGGGACAGGGGGCTTGCTGGGGCCAACGTCCTGACTTTC.

This chain uses TRBV4-1 with TRBJ1-2; D ambiguous. V was shortened by 0 bases and J by 6 bases, with 5 bases between the two germline ends. CDR3 length: 12 residues. Germline-derived CDR1 and CDR2 are MGHRA and YSYEKL. Here the CDR3 DNA reads TGCGCCAGCAGCCAAGATGGGGATGGCTACACCTTC. It is translated as CASSQDGDGYTF.

The genes are TRBV7-2 and TRBJ2-1; tentative D call: TRBD1 (7 bases). Looked up from germline, CDR1 is SGHTA and CDR2 is FQGNSA. This CDR3 region has 14 residues. Trimming pared 5 bases from V and 7 bases from J, leaving 15 bases between. Here the CDR3 DNA reads TGTGCCAGCAGCAGACAACAGGGGAGGAATGAGCAGTTCTTC. This encodes CASSRQQGRNEQFF.

V gene TRBV9 combines with J gene TRBJ2-2; the match to TRBD2 covers 8 bases. The CDR3 covers 16 residues. Trimming removed 3 bases from V and 4 bases from J; junction bases left unmatched: 8. Germline CDR1 SGDLS, CDR2 YYNGEE. CDR3 in amino acids: CASSAHGGAGTGELFF. CDR3 bases: TGTGCCAGCAGCGCCCACGGGGGGGCCGGCACCGGGGAGCTGTTTTTT.

J is TRBJ1-6 and V is TRBV18; D gene unclear. Germline V lookup: CDR1 KGHSH, CDR2 LQKENI. Trimming left V 1 base short and J 8 bases short, with 9 bases between. This CDR3 is built from 14 residues. The CDR3 sequence: CASSPRYGDSPLHF. CDR3 DNA sequence: TGTGCCAGCTCACCACGGTATGGGGATTCACCCCTCCACTTT. The variable domain in full, completed from reference TRBV18 and TRBJ1-6, reads NAGVMQNPRHLVRRRGQEARLRCSPMKGHSHVYWYRQLPEEGLKFMVYLQKENIIDESGMPKERFSAEFPKEGPSILRIQQVVRGDSAAYFCASSPRYGDSPLHFGNGTRLTVT.

The V call is TRBV12-3 or TRBV12-4, the J call TRBJ1-2, with D unresolved. The CDR3 spans 13 residues. V lost 2 bases and J 3 bases, leaving 7 bases between the germline ends. CDR3 amino acids: CASSLLADYGYTF. The DNA of the CDR3 is TGTGCCAGCAGTTTATTAGCGGACTATGGCTACACCTTC.

The J gene is TRBJ2-5, the V gene TRBV19, with 9 nucleotides matching TRBD2. The CDR3 extends over 17 amino acids. V lost 1 base to trimming and J lost 2 bases; unmatched junction nucleotides: 8. CDR1 and CDR2 from the germline V gene are LNHDA and SQIVND (reference sequence). CDR3 protein: CASSIAASGGPQETQYF. The DNA for the CDR3 is TGTGCCAGTAGTATAGCGGCCAGCGGGGGGCCTCAAGAGACCCAGTACTTC. Looking up the rest from reference TRBV19 and TRBJ2-5 gives the full variable domain: DGGITQSPKYLFRKEGQNVTLSCEQNLNHDAMYWYRQDPGQGLRLIYYSQIVNDFQKGDIAEGYSVSREKKESFPLTVTSAQKNPTAFYLCASSIAASGGPQETQYFGPGTRLLVL.

The chain couples TRBV12-3 or TRBV12-4 to TRBJ1-1, with unresolved D. The CDR3 length is 13 residues. Trimming stripped 2 bases from V and 1 base from J, with 5 bases between. The CDR3 reads CASSLRKNTEAFF. In nucleotides, the CDR3 is TGTGCCAGCAGTTTACGGAAGAACACTGAAGCTTTCTTT.

V usage is TRBV6-6 and J usage is TRBJ1-1, with D perhaps matching TRBD1 (6 bases). With 0 bases removed from V and 4 bases from J, the gap between germline ends came to 12 bases. The CDR3 extends over 15 amino acids. Germline lookup yields CDR1 MNHNY and CDR2 SVGAGI (reference sequence). The DNA for the CDR3 is TGTGCCAGCAGTTACTCACTACAGGGAAGCACTGAAGCTTTCTTT. Encoded protein: CASSYSLQGSTEAFF.

This chain uses TRBV19 with TRBJ2-2, with TRBD1 identical over 7 bases. There are 14 residues in the CDR3. The germline V gene encodes CDR1 LNHDA and CDR2 SQIVND (reference sequence). The J segment lost 7 bases and the V segment lost 5 bases, leaving 7 bases of the junction unmatched. This CDR3 reads CASSVQGDVGELFF. The DNA of the CDR3 is TGTGCCAGTAGTGTCCAGGGGGACGTCGGGGAGCTGTTTTTT.

The chain uses TRBV7-7 and TRBJ2-5, with D perhaps being TRBD1 or TRBD2 (5 bases each). The CDR3 sequence is 14 residues long. Germline V gives CDR1 SSHAT, CDR2 FNYEAQ (reference sequence). Trimming stripped 3 bases from V and 1 base from J, with 9 bases between. CDR3 amino acids: CASSLAGTQETQYF. The DNA for the CDR3 is TGTGCCAGCAGCTTGGCAGGGACCCAAGAGACCCAGTACTTC.

V and J are TRBV5-1 and TRBJ1-2, with D unclear. Per germline, CDR1 SGHRS and CDR2 YFSETQ. This CDR3 is built from 13 residues. V dropped 0 bases and J dropped 4 bases, with 7 bases sitting between them. CDR3 loop: CASSLEQSYGYTF. CDR3 nucleotide sequence: TGCGCCAGCAGCTTGGAACAGAGCTATGGCTACACCTTC.

The chain carries TRBV9 and TRBJ2-3; D gene unclear. Germline V CDR1 and CDR2: SGDLS, YYNGEE. The V gene lost 4 bases and the J gene lost 4 bases, with 13 bases spanning the gap. The CDR3 covers 14 residues. CDR3 nucleotides: TGTGCCAGCAGCCCCCCACCCCCCGCAGATACGCAGTATTTT. Translated: CASSPPPPADTQYF. Complete variable domain (other parts from reference TRBV9 and TRBJ2-3): DSGVTQTPKHLITATGQRVTLRCSPRSGDLSVYWYQQSLDQGLQFLIQYYNGEERAKGNILERFSAQQFPDLHSELNLSSLELGDSALYFCASSPPPPADTQYFGPGTRLTVL.

The CDR3 DNA reads TGTGCCACCGCCCCGCAGGCTAATGAAAAACTGTTTTTT. The encoded protein is CATAPQANEKLFF. The chain carries TRBV10-3 and TRBJ1-4, with D uncertain. The CDR3 spans 13 residues. Germline loops: CDR1 ENHRY, CDR2 SYGVKD. The V end was cut by 10 bases, the J end by 3 bases, with 12 bases between.

This rearrangement joins TRBV4-2 to TRBJ2-7; tentative D call: TRBD1 (6 bases). The germline gives CDR1 LGHNA, CDR2 YNFKEQ. V was shortened by 3 bases and J by 2 bases, with 14 bases between the two germline ends. CDR3 length: 15 residues. DNA for the CDR3: TGTGCCAGCAGCCAGACCGGGACACCAGCCTACGAGCAGTACTTC. Its protein product is CASSQTGTPAYEQYF.

This clone has a handful of counts. The rearrangement links TRBV5-8 to TRBJ2-2; 10 bases match TRBD1. The length of the CDR3 is 15 residues. Germline-derived CDR1 and CDR2 are SGHTS and YDEGEE. J was trimmed by 4 bases and V by 5 bases; bases with no gene match: 5. CDR3 region: CASRTGTGATGELFF. Here the CDR3 DNA reads TGTGCCAGCAGAACCGGGACAGGGGCCACCGGGGAGCTGTTTTTT.

CDR3 region: CASSYRGLRDEQYF. The CDR3 DNA reads as TGTGCCAGCAGCTACAGGGGGCTACGGGACGAGCAGTACTTC. The chain links TRBV5-5 to TRBJ2-7; 9 bases are shared with TRBD1. This CDR3 has 14 residues. Looked up from germline, CDR1 is SGHKS and CDR2 is YYEKEE (reference sequence). The ends lost 3 bases at V and 5 bases at J; junction bases unmatched: 6.

This rearrangement joins TRBV5-1 to TRBJ1-4; tentative D call: TRBD1 (5 bases). CDR1 and CDR2 (germline): SGHRS, YFSETQ. V was trimmed by 4 bases and J by 7 bases, leaving 11 bases between them. The CDR3 loop spans 13 amino acids. The CDR3 nucleotides read TGCGCCAGCAGCCCCAGGGAGGGTGAAAAACTGTTTTTT. Its protein product is CASSPREGEKLFF.

This clone turned up a few times. The V and J genes are TRBV4-1 and TRBJ2-5; 10 bases are shared with TRBD1. The germline V gene encodes CDR1 MGHRA and CDR2 YSYEKL. The CDR3 length is 15 residues. The J segment lost 5 bases and the V segment lost 2 bases, leaving 5 bases of the junction unmatched. This chain's CDR3 is CASSQPGQGIETQYF. CDR3 nucleotide sequence: TGCGCCAGCAGCCAACCGGGACAGGGGATTGAGACCCAGTACTTC.

The chain recombines TRBV5-8 with TRBJ1-2; D is unclear. The germline V gene has CDR1 SGHTS and CDR2 YDEGEE. This CDR3 comprises 13 residues. The V and J ends lost 2 bases and 2 bases respectively, with 7 bases between them. The CDR3 region has the DNA TGTGCCAGCAGCTTAATGGGGAACTATGGCTACACCTTC. Amino acids: CASSLMGNYGYTF.